The clone carrying this T cell receptor beta chain came up many times. The antigen is unknown. Each TCR transcript was tagged with a 10-nucleotide random UMI during 5'RACE. The yield of each sequencing run was over 170 million TCR-beta sequences from 15-18 subjects. TCRdb processed the 5' RACE reads anew with MiXCR; each CDR3 protein has one entry. This table holds tens of thousands of distinct CDR3 sequences, around 16% found once. The entry originates in a study of neurological immune-mediated disorders. Regarding the study as a whole: Expanded clones shared no identical CDR3 amino acid sequences across subjects, which suggested private TCR-beta repertoires in all groups.

Volunteers attending a blood bank in Maryland, USA, served as healthy controls. Sequencing used PBMCs. This clonotype was sampled from a man aged 65 to 85 in good health.

This CDR3 reads CASSETPTGPQHF. CDR3 coding DNA: TGTGCCAGCAGTGAAACACCTACCGGACCCCAGCATTTT. The chain has TRBV12-3 or TRBV12-4 and TRBJ1-5; D call uncertain. CDR3 size: 13 residues. Deletions cut 5 bases from V and 10 bases from J, with 15 bases between.